Below, 3 T cell receptor beta chains from the same sample are listed, as sequenced in a study of CXCR3-negative and CXCR3-positive naive CD8 T cells. Each TRB cDNA library was prepared by 5' RACE (with UMI labels). Following a re-call of the 5' RACE reads, TCRdb has one entry per CDR3 protein and lacks DNA. The sample holds over 50,000 distinct CDR3 sequences. No antigens are known for them. Notes on the study in general: TRB CDR3s were more hydrophobic in CXCR3-positive than in CXCR3-negative naive cells.

The sequenced sample was naive CXCR3+ CD8+ T cells from blood. The subset: CD45RO-CCR7+CD27+CD95- naive CD8+ T cells expressing CXCR3 (TNR3+). These receptors originate from a human donor in good health. Some clones in this sample may be carry-over from other donors' samples.

The J gene is TRBJ1-5, the V gene TRBV20-1; the TRBD1 assignment by TCRdb is unverifiable without DNA. Germline values: CDR1 DFQATT, CDR2 SNEGSKA (reference sequence). The CDR3 spans 16 residues. The chain's CDR3 is CSARSGTGGINQPQHF.

The CDR3 loop is CASSPRGGGAVNEQFF. This chain connects TRBV7-3 to TRBJ2-1; no DNA is available, so the TRBD1 call from TCRdb remains unchecked. The V gene's germline CDR1 is SGHTA and CDR2 FQGTGA. This CDR3 has 16 residues.

The rearrangement uses TRBV29-1 and TRBJ2-3. The CDR3 sequence is 14 residues long. Germline assignment: CDR1 SQVTM and CDR2 ANQGSEA. CDR3 region: CSVEDTGSGDTQYF.